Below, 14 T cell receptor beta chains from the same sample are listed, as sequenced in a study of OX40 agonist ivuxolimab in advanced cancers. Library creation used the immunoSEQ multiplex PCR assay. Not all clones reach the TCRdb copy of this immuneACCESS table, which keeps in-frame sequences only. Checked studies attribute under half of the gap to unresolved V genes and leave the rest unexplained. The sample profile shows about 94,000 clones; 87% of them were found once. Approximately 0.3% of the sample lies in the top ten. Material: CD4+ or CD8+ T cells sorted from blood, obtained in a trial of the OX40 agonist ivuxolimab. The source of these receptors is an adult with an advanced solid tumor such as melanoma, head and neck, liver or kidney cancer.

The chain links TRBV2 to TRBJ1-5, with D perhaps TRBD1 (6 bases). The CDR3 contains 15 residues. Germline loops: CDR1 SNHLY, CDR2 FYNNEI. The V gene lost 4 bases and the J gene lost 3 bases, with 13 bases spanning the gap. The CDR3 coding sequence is TGTGCCAGCAGTGCGATCGGGGACACCAATCAGCCCCAGCATTTT. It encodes CASSAIGDTNQPQHF.

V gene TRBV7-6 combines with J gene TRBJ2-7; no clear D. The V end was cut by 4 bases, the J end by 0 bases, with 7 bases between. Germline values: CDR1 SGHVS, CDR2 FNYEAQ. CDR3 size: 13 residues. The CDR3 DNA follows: TGTGCCAGCAGCTCCAGGTACTCCTACGAGCAGTACTTC. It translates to CASSSRYSYEQYF.

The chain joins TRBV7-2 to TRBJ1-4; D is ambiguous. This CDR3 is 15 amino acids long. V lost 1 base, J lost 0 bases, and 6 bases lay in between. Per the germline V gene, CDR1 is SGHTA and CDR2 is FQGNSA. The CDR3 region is CASSLVSTTNEKLFF. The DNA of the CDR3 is TGTGCCAGCAGCTTAGTTTCGACAACTAATGAAAAACTGTTTTTT.

The CDR3 coding sequence is TGTGCCAGCAGCTTAGGGACAGGACCCCAGCATTTT. Its protein is CASSLGTGPQHF. V and J are TRBV7-2 and TRBJ1-5; 7 bases map to TRBD1. After removal of 1 base from V and 10 bases from J, the junction contained 1 base not matched to a gene. The CDR3 has 12 amino acids. The V gene's germline CDR1 is SGHTA and CDR2 FQGNSA. The full variable domain, completed using reference TRBV7-2 and TRBJ1-5, is GAGVSQSPSNKVTEKGKDVELRCDPISGHTALYWYRQSLGQGLEFLIYFQGNSAPDKSGLPSDRFSAERTGGSVSTLTIQRTQQEDSAVYLCASSLGTGPQHFGDGTRLSIL.

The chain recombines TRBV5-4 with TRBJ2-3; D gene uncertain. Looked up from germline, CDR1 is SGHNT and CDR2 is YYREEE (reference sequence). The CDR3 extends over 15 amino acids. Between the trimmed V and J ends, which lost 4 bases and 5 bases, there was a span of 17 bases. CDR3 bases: TGTGCCAGCAGCCTGGGCCGCAACCGGGTAGATACGCAGTATTTT. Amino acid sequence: CASSLGRNRVDTQYF.

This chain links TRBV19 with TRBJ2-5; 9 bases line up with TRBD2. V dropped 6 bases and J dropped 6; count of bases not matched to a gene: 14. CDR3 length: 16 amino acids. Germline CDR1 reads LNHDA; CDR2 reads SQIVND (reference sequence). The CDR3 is CASRNLGLAGDKTQYF. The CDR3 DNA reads TGTGCCAGTAGGAACCTCGGATTAGCGGGGGATAAGACCCAGTACTTC.

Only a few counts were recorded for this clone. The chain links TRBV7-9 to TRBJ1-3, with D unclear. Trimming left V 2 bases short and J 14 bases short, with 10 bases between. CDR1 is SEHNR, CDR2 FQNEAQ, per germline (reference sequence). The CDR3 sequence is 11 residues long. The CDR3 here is CASSLSGTLYF. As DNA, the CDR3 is TGTGCCAGCAGCTTATCGGGAACTTTATATTTT.

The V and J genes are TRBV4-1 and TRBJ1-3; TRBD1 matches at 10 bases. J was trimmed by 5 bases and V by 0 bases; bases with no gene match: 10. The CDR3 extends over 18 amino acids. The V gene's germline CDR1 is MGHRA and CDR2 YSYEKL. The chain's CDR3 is CASSQDLGTGDRRNTIYF. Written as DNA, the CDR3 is TGCGCCAGCAGCCAAGATCTGGGGACAGGGGATAGGAGAAACACCATATATTTT.

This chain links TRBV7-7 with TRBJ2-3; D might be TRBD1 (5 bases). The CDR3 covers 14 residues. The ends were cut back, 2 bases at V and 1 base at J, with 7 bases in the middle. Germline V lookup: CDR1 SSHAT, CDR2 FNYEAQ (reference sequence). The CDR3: CASSLTGGTDTQYF. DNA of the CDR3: TGTGCCAGCAGCTTAACAGGAGGCACAGATACGCAGTATTTT.

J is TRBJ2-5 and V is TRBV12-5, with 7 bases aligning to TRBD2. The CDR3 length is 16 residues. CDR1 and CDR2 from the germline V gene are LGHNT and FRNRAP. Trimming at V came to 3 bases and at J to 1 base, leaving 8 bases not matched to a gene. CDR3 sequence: CASGFFSGGGQETQYF. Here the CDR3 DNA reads TGTGCTAGTGGTTTTTTTAGCGGCGGGGGCCAAGAGACCCAGTACTTC.

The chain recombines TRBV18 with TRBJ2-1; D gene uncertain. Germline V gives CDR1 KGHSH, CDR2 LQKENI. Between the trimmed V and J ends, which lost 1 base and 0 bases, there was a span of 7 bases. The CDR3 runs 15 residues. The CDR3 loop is CASSPRYSSYNEQFF. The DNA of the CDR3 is TGTGCCAGCTCACCACGGTACAGCTCCTACAATGAGCAGTTCTTC.

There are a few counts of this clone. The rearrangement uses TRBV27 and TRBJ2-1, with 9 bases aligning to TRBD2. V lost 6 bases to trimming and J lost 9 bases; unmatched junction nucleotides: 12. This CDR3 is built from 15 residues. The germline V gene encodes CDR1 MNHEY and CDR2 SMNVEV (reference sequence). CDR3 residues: CASRQGGGGAGEQFF. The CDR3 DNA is TGTGCCAGCAGACAGGGAGGCGGGGGGGCGGGTGAGCAGTTCTTC.

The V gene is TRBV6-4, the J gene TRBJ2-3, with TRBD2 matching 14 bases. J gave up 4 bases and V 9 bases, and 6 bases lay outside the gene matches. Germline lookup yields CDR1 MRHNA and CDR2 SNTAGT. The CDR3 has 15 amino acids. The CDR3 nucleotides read TGTGCCAGTCGGAGACTAGCGGGGGGGCCAGATACGCAGTATTTT. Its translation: CASRRLAGGPDTQYF.

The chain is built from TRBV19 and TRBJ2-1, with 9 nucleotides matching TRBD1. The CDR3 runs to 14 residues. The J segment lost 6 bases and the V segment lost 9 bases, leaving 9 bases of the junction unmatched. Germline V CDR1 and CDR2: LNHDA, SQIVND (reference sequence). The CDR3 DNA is TGTGCCAGCTCCCCGGGACAGGGTGGCAATGAGCAGTTCTTC. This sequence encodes CASSPGQGGNEQFF. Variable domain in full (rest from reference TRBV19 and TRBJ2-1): DGGITQSPKYLFRKEGQNVTLSCEQNLNHDAMYWYRQDPGQGLRLIYYSQIVNDFQKGDIAEGYSVSREKKESFPLTVTSAQKNPTAFYLCASSPGQGGNEQFFGPGTRLTVL.